This T cell receptor (beta chain) was observed in a study of blood T cell repertoires in COVID-19. Study information: Some COVID-19 samples were acute and others convalescent; all came from the United States, Italy and Spain. T cells, B-cell-depleted T cells, or PBMCs supplied cDNA or gDNA.

In the source study's methods: Estimation of nucleated cell counts was performed using reference gene primer amplification. The data were produced by immunoSEQ multiplex PCR, yet TCRdb's version contains in-frame clones alone and is incomplete. V and J calls and clone size are given by that table; D and trimming were obtained from the DNA. The repertoire holds approximately 300,000 clones, with around 88% as singletons. Sequencing was done on a sample of peripheral blood. This TCR was sampled from a man in his forties or fifties with acute or convalescent COVID-19.

The DNA for the CDR3 is TGCAGCGTTGGGGTCTCTGCAGGGGCAAGCATTCAGTACTTC. Its protein is CSVGVSAGASIQYF. The V call is TRBV29-1, the J call TRBJ2-4; tentatively, D is TRBD1 (6 bases). The CDR3 is 14 amino acids. V lost 4 bases and J 9 bases, leaving 19 bases between the germline ends. Per the germline V gene, CDR1 is SQVTM and CDR2 is ANQGSEA.